The rows below give T cell receptor beta chains drawn from one sample of a study of blood T cells in healthy people across ages. TCRdb re-analysed the 5' RACE reads in MiXCR, keeping a single row per CDR3 protein. The table shows hundreds of thousands of distinct CDR3 sequences, with roughly 26% occurring only once. Material: blood. All receptors come from a woman aged 70-85 years in good health. Each CDR3 is given with its conserved first and last residue. D genes are given only for firm matches. The size entry is marked missing in some rows and otherwise reads once, few, many or a size class.

V	J	D	size	DNA	CDR3
TRBV5-1	TRBJ2-7	.	.	TGCGCCAGCAGCTTGGAGGCAGGGGGGCTTTACGAGCAGTACTTC	CASSLEAGGLYEQYF
TRBV6-2/TRBV6-3	TRBJ2-1	.	.	TGTGCCAGCAGACACGGTGGCTACAACTCCTACAATGAGCAGTTCTTC	CASRHGGYNSYNEQFF
TRBV20-1	TRBJ1-6	.	few	TGCAGTGCTAGGACGGGGTCGGGGGCATCACCCCTCCACTTT	CSARTGSGASPLHF
TRBV6-5	TRBJ1-4	.	.	TGTGCCAGCAGTTACTCCGGTGGGGGTAATGAAAAACTGTTTTTT	CASSYSGGGNEKLFF
TRBV6-1	TRBJ2-1	TRBD2	few	TGTGCCAGCGCCGGGAGGGCCTACAATGAGCAGTTCTTC	CASAGRAYNEQFF
TRBV6-1	TRBJ2-7	TRBD2	few	TGTGCCAGCAGTGGTGGACTAGCGGGAGTGTCCTACGAGCAGTACTTC	CASSGGLAGVSYEQYF
TRBV2	TRBJ2-2	.	.	TGTGCCGGGACCGGGACCAGCGGAGGCGGGGAGCTGTTTTTT	CAGTGTSGGGELFF
TRBV6-2/TRBV6-3	TRBJ2-5	.	few	TGTGCCAGCAGTTACACCGGGACACCCCCGTTCTTC	CASSYTGTPPFF
TRBV7-9	TRBJ2-3	.	few	TGTGCCAGCAGCTTAGACCAGACCGGGGATACGCAGTATTTT	CASSLDQTGDTQYF
TRBV7-6	TRBJ2-5	TRBD2	few	TGTGCCAGCAGTCGACTAGCGGGAGGGCAGGGGTTGGAGACCCAGTACTTC	CASSRLAGGQGLETQYF
TRBV5-1	TRBJ2-7	TRBD2	.	TGCGCCAGCAGCTCTAGCGTAGCGGGAGCGACCTACGAGCAGTACTTC	CASSSSVAGATYEQYF
TRBV4-3	TRBJ1-2	TRBD1	once	TGCGCCAGCAGCCAAGATCGGACAGGGGAAAACTATGGCTACACCTTC	CASSQDRTGENYGYTF
TRBV19	TRBJ2-3	.	.	TGTGCCAGTAGTGCCGGAGGTTCAGATACGCAGTATTTT	CASSAGGSDTQYF
TRBV2	TRBJ2-7	TRBD1	few	TGTGCCAGCAAGAGGACAGGGCTCTACGAGCAGTACTTC	CASKRTGLYEQYF
TRBV7-9	TRBJ2-1	.	many	TGTGCCAGCAGACAAGCGCGGGACGGGACAGAATACAATGAGCAGTTCTTC	CASRQARDGTEYNEQFF
TRBV10-3	TRBJ1-4	TRBD1	.	TGTGCCATCAGATCCGGGACAGGGGGCGAACTGTTTTTT	CAIRSGTGGELFF
TRBV9	TRBJ2-3	.	many	TGTGCCAGCACCCCCTACTCGGACAGTGGGACGCAGTATTTT	CASTPYSDSGTQYF
TRBV5-8	TRBJ1-1	TRBD1	once	TGTGCCAGCAGCTCGGGACAGGAGACTTTGAACACTGGAGCTTTCTTT	CASSSGQETLNTGAFF
TRBV7-6	TRBJ2-5	.	many	TGTGCCAGCAGCTTAGGTCTTGGGGAGACCCAGTACTTC	CASSLGLGETQYF
TRBV7-7	TRBJ2-1	.	.	TGTGCCAGCAGCTTAGAGGGACTTCTCAATGAGCAGTTCTTC	CASSLEGLLNEQFF
TRBV20-1	TRBJ1-1	.	.	TGCAGTGCACAACGAGACACTGAAGCTTTCTTT	CSAQRDTEAFF
TRBV3-1	TRBJ2-5	.	.	TGTGCCAGCAGCCCTTACAGGGCACAGGGCGGGGAGACCCAGTACTTC	CASSPYRAQGGETQYF
TRBV5-5	TRBJ2-5	.	.	TGTGCCAGCAGCTTGGTCGGGACACCTAAAGAGACCCAGTACTTC	CASSLVGTPKETQYF
TRBV3-1	TRBJ1-2	TRBD1	few	TGTGCCAGCAGGCCGGCCGGGACAGGGGGCGGTGGCTACACCTTC	CASRPAGTGGGGYTF
TRBV4-3	TRBJ2-1	.	few	TGCGCCAGCAGCCAAGCTACAGGAGGATACAATGAGCAGTTCTTC	CASSQATGGYNEQFF
TRBV20-1	TRBJ2-7	.	few	TGCAGTGCTAGTGGTCACGGCGGAACCTACGAGCAGTACTTC	CSASGHGGTYEQYF
TRBV7-2	TRBJ2-1	.	few	TGTGCCAGCAGCTTAGCAGGGGACTACAATGAGCAGTTCTTC	CASSLAGDYNEQFF
TRBV18	TRBJ2-5	.	few	TGTGCCAGCTCACAGCAGACCAGGGAGACCCAGTACTTC	CASSQQTRETQYF
TRBV20-1	TRBJ2-1	TRBD2	few	TGCAGTGCTATTAGCGGGAGGTTTGCAAATGAGCAGTTCTTC	CSAISGRFANEQFF
TRBV28	TRBJ1-1	.	.	TGTGCCAGCAGCCCCCCCTCAGGGTATTATGACACTGAAGCTTTCTTT	CASSPPSGYYDTEAFF
TRBV5-1	TRBJ2-1	.	many	TGCGCCAGCAGCTCGGACAGTTACAATGAGCAGTTCTTC	CASSSDSYNEQFF
TRBV2	TRBJ1-1	TRBD1	.	TGTGCCAGCAGTGCCCCGACAGGGCGGACGACTGAAGCTTTCTTT	CASSAPTGRTTEAFF
TRBV10-3	TRBJ2-1	TRBD2	few	TGTGCCATCAGCGCTAGCGGGAGTTACAATGAGCAGTTCTTC	CAISASGSYNEQFF
TRBV4-1	TRBJ1-4	.	.	TGCGCCAGCAGCCAAGAACGGGTCATGAAGGCGGAAAAACTGTTTTTT	CASSQERVMKAEKLFF
TRBV5-1	TRBJ1-5	.	.	TGCGCTAGAGTCTTGGGGATTTTT	CARVLGIF
TRBV20-1	TRBJ1-3	TRBD1	many	TGCAGTGCTAGCGAGGGGGCGACTGGAAACACCATATATTTT	CSASEGATGNTIYF
TRBV2	TRBJ2-3	TRBD1	.	TGTGCCAGCAGTGGACAGGGACCACACACCACAGATACGCAGTATTTT	CASSGQGPHTTDTQYF
TRBV24-1	TRBJ2-5	TRBD1	.	TGTGCCACCAGTGATGCCGGGACAGGGATAAGGGAGACCCAGTACTTC	CATSDAGTGIRETQYF
TRBV7-2	TRBJ2-1	.	few	TGTGCCAGCAGCTCACCCGCATTTGGGGGAAGCTCCTACAATGAGCAGTTCTTC	CASSSPAFGGSSYNEQFF
TRBV7-9	TRBJ2-6	TRBD1	.	TGTGCCAGCAGCGAAAAGACAGGGGATGGGGCCAACGTCCTGACTTTC	CASSEKTGDGANVLTF
TRBV12-3/TRBV12-4	TRBJ2-1	.	few	TGTGCCAGCAGTTTTCAGCGCCACTCTCGCGACAATGAGCAGTTCTTC	CASSFQRHSRDNEQFF
TRBV7-9	TRBJ1-4	.	.	TGTGCCAGCAGCTTAGGCCAGGGGCGCTTTGAAAAACTGTTTTTT	CASSLGQGRFEKLFF
TRBV5-5	TRBJ2-7	.	few	TGTGCCAGCAGCCTATACAGTGTGAGCTCCTACGAGCAGTACTTC	CASSLYSVSSYEQYF
TRBV27	TRBJ2-5	TRBD2	few	TGTGCCAGCAGTACGGTGGCGGGAGCTCTGGAGACCCAGTACTTC	CASSTVAGALETQYF
TRBV6-6	TRBJ2-5	.	many	TGTGCCAGCAGTTACCGAGGACGTGAGACCCAGTACTTC	CASSYRGRETQYF
TRBV7-2	TRBJ2-4	.	.	TGTGCCAGCAGCTTAGATCAACAGGGAAACATTCAGTACTTC	CASSLDQQGNIQYF
TRBV29-1	TRBJ2-2	.	many	TGCAGCGGAAGACGGAGCGGGGAGCTGTTTTTT	CSGRRSGELFF
TRBV20-1	TRBJ2-2	.	.	TGCAGTGCTCAACGGGGACAAAACACCGGGGAGCTGTTTTTT	CSAQRGQNTGELFF
TRBV6-1	TRBJ1-4	TRBD1	few	TGTGCCACCTCCTCAAGGACAGGGGGCGAAAAACTGTTTTTT	CATSSRTGGEKLFF
TRBV20-1	TRBJ2-5	TRBD1	.	TGCAGTGCTAGACCGGGACAGGAGCAGTACTTC	CSARPGQEQYF
TRBV25-1	TRBJ1-1	TRBD1	few	TGTGCCAGCAATGGACAGGGACGCACTGAAGCTTTCTTT	CASNGQGRTEAFF
TRBV5-1	TRBJ1-1	.	.	TGCGCCAGCAGCTTGAGTACAGGAGCCACTGAAGCTTTCTTT	CASSLSTGATEAFF
TRBV20-1	TRBJ2-3	.	.	TGCAGTGCTCATGACTCCGGCTACACAGATACGCAGTATTTT	CSAHDSGYTDTQYF
TRBV28	TRBJ2-7	TRBD2	few	TGTGCCAGCAAAGCGGGAGTGTACGAGCAGTACTTC	CASKAGVYEQYF
TRBV27	TRBJ2-7	TRBD1	few	TGTGCCAGCAGACCCCGGGACAGCCTTTCCTACGAGCAGTACTTC	CASRPRDSLSYEQYF
TRBV7-2	TRBJ1-1	.	.	TGTGCCAGCAGCTCACTCATTTCGGTGTGGGGGTTGAACACTGAAGCTTTCTTT	CASSSLISVWGLNTEAFF
TRBV9	TRBJ1-6	TRBD1	few	TGTGCCAGCAGACGCGGACAGGGGTCAAATTCACCCCTCCACTTT	CASRRGQGSNSPLHF
TRBV5-6	TRBJ2-3	TRBD1	.	TGTGCCAGCAGCCTCGACAGGGATCCCAGCACAGATACGCAGTATTTT	CASSLDRDPSTDTQYF
TRBV29-1	TRBJ2-7	TRBD2	many	TGCAGCGTTGAAGGGCGGGAGTTCTCAGGCTCCTACGAGCAGTACTTC	CSVEGREFSGSYEQYF
TRBV15	TRBJ1-4	.	.	TGTGCCACCCCCGGGGTCGGGGCTGAAAAACTGTTTTTT	CATPGVGAEKLFF